The rows below give T cell receptor beta chains drawn from one sample of a study of T cell changes during pregnancy in multiple sclerosis. Assay used: immunoSEQ multiplex PCR; TCRdb lists only in-frame clones, some missing. The sample records about 69,000 clones, more than 75% being singletons. Sample: peripheral blood, taken in the third trimester of pregnancy. The receptors were sampled from a female donor with multiple sclerosis, enrolled in a pregnancy study. The CDR3 runs from the conserved cysteine through the conserved F or W. The order of the fields is clone size, J gene, V gene, D gene, CDR3 protein, CDR3 DNA. The D gene is left open where the match is weak. A row's size may be missing; if present it is once, few, many or a size class.

. TRBJ2-3 TRBV19 . CASNTQGLKDTQYF TGTGCCAGTAATACCCAGGGATTGAAAGATACGCAGTATTTT
once TRBJ1-3 TRBV13 . CASSLGLYSNQETIYF TGTGCCAGCAGCTTAGGCCTGTACTCAAACCAAGAGACCATATATTTT
. TRBJ2-7 TRBV12-5 TRBD2 CASGLVIGRSSYEQYF TGTGCTAGTGGTTTGGTAATCGGGAGGAGCTCCTACGAGCAGTACTTC
. TRBJ1-2 TRBV27 . CASSFSASYGYTF TGTGCCAGCAGTTTCTCAGCGAGCTATGGCTACACCTTC
. TRBJ2-7 TRBV11-2 TRBD1 CASSSSRDSLSYEQYF TGTGCCAGCAGCTCCTCCCGGGACAGCCTCTCCTACGAGCAGTACTTC
. TRBJ1-4 TRBV7-2 . CASSLGRRHEKLFF TGTGCCAGCAGCTTAGGGAGGCGGCATGAAAAACTGTTTTTT
. TRBJ2-1 TRBV19 TRBD1 CASSVQGTHEQFF TGTGCCAGTAGTGTACAGGGGACCCATGAGCAGTTCTTC
. TRBJ1-1 TRBV9 TRBD1 CASSPGPGQGLNTEAFF TGTGCCAGCAGCCCTGGGCCGGGACAGGGACTGAACACTGAAGCTTTCTTT
. TRBJ1-5 TRBV30 . CAWGRGGQPQHF TGTGCCTGGGGTAGAGGGGGACAGCCCCAGCATTTT
. TRBJ2-2 TRBV28 TRBD1 CASSFPSGQGISGELFF TGTGCCAGCAGTTTTCCTTCCGGACAGGGGATTTCCGGGGAGCTGTTTTTT
. TRBJ2-1 TRBV2 . CASSVHWGQEQFF TGTGCCAGCAGTGTCCACTGGGGCCAGGAGCAGTTCTTC
. TRBJ2-3 TRBV5-1 TRBD2 CASSPYLSGGATDTQYF TGCGCCAGCAGCCCATACCTTAGCGGGGGGGCCACAGATACGCAGTATTTT
. TRBJ1-2 TRBV7-3 . CASSLTGRGDGYTF TGTGCCAGCAGCTTAACGGGCAGGGGTGATGGCTACACCTTC
. TRBJ2-7 TRBV7-2 . CASSSGGAYEQYF TGTGCCAGCAGCTCCGGGGGAGCCTACGAGCAGTACTTC
once TRBJ1-6 TRBV19 . CASHTGNSPLHF TGTGCCAGTCATACAGGGAATTCACCCCTCCACTTT
once TRBJ2-3 TRBV4-3 TRBD2 CASSQSPGGGSTDTQYF TGCGCCAGCAGCCAATCCCCCGGCGGGGGGAGCACAGATACGCAGTATTTT
once TRBJ2-2 TRBV11-3 . CASSFSGNTGELFF TGTGCCAGCAGCTTCTCGGGGAACACCGGGGAGCTGTTTTTT
. TRBJ1-1 TRBV7-2 . CASSPRRDTEAFF TGTGCCAGCAGCCCCAGGCGGGACACTGAAGCTTTCTTT
. TRBJ1-1 TRBV18 TRBD1 CASSQIDRVNTEAFF TGTGCCAGCTCACAAATTGACAGGGTGAACACTGAAGCTTTCTTT
. TRBJ2-1 TRBV9 . CASSVVAVEQFF TGTGCCAGCAGCGTAGTGGCGGTAGAGCAGTTCTTC
. TRBJ1-1 TRBV28 . CASSFQGRSAFF TGTGCCAGCAGTTTCCAGGGAAGGTCAGCTTTCTTT
. TRBJ2-5 TRBV27 TRBD1 CASSSGQAPQETQYF TGTGCCAGCAGTTCCGGACAGGCGCCCCAAGAGACCCAGTACTTC
. TRBJ2-7 TRBV28 TRBD1 CASSSTGGSYEQYF TGTGCCAGCAGTTCGACAGGGGGTTCCTACGAGCAGTACTTC
. TRBJ2-5 TRBV5-1 . CASRAGMAQETQYF TGCGCCAGCAGGGCAGGTATGGCCCAAGAGACCCAGTACTTC
. TRBJ2-5 TRBV7-3 . CASSFSPRETQYF TGTGCCAGCAGCTTCTCCCCTAGAGAGACCCAGTACTTC
. TRBJ2-7 TRBV6-1 TRBD2 CASSEAPGGDTYEQYF TGTGCCAGCAGTGAAGCACCGGGGGGAGACACCTACGAGCAGTACTTC
few TRBJ1-2 TRBV5-1 . CASSLVSRDYGYTF TGCGCCAGCAGCTTGGTTTCCAGGGATTATGGCTACACCTTC
. TRBJ1-3 TRBV2 . CASSAYRRSGNTIYF TGTGCCAGCAGTGCTTACAGGCGCTCTGGAAACACCATATATTTT
. TRBJ1-2 TRBV5-6 . CASSLAGDYGYTF TGTGCCAGCAGCTTGGCAGGGGACTATGGCTACACCTTC
. TRBJ2-3 TRBV28 . CASSLYWGRRSTDTQYF TGTGCCAGCAGTTTATATTGGGGGCGCCGTAGCACAGATACGCAGTATTTT
few TRBJ1-6 TRBV5-1 . CASSPRGETPLHF TGCGCCAGCAGCCCTAGGGGCGAAACACCCCTCCACTTT
. TRBJ1-2 TRBV30 . CAWSHGAGYTF TGTGCCTGGAGTCACGGAGCTGGCTACACCTTC
. TRBJ2-2 TRBV2 TRBD1 CASSGGQGRSNTGELFF TGTGCCAGCAGTGGGGGACAGGGGAGATCGAACACCGGGGAGCTGTTTTTT
. TRBJ2-2 TRBV11-2 . CASSSTEGWDTGELFF TGTGCCAGCAGCTCCACCGAGGGTTGGGACACCGGGGAGCTGTTTTTT
few TRBJ2-7 TRBV5-6 . CASSVYRYEQYF TGTGCCAGCAGCGTGTACAGGTACGAGCAGTACTTC
. TRBJ2-7 TRBV29-1 TRBD1 CSVQKTGDEQYF TGCAGCGTCCAAAAAACAGGGGACGAGCAGTACTTC
few TRBJ1-1 TRBV7-8 . CASSLLLRANTEAFF TGTGCCAGCAGCCTTCTACTCAGGGCGAACACTGAAGCTTTCTTT